A single sample gave rise to the 5 T cell receptor beta chains below, sequenced in a study of PD-L1 blockade in urothelial cancer. Only in-frame clones appear in the TCRdb table, and some are missing; sequencing was by immunoSEQ multiplex PCR. The data contain roughly 56,000 clones, roughly 87% of them seen just once; the ten biggest clones take up 3.5% to 4.5%. This material consisted of PBMCs, taken around atezolizumab (anti-PD-L1) treatment. These receptors came from a man aged 65 to 85 with urothelial cancer.

In its sample, this clone was seen a few times. This chain connects TRBV7-3 to TRBJ2-2; 8 bases align to TRBD2. The trim removed 2 bases at V and 5 bases at J, leaving 10 bases unmatched. Germline-derived CDR1 and CDR2 are SGHTA and FQGTGA. The CDR3 contains 17 residues. The DNA for the CDR3 is TGTGCCAGCAGCTTAGCCTTTGGAGCGGGAGTAACCGGGGAGCTGTTTTTT. Translation gives CASSLAFGAGVTGELFF.

The rearrangement links TRBV18 to TRBJ1-2; 9 positions match TRBD1. CDR1 KGHSH and CDR2 LQKENI come from the germline V gene. This CDR3 contains 15 residues. V gave up 4 bases and J gave up 0 bases; unmatched junction bases: 3. This CDR3 is CASSLRQGANYGYTF. The CDR3 nucleotides are TGTGCCAGCTCACTCCGACAGGGGGCTAACTATGGCTACACCTTC.

The chain is built from TRBV10-3 and TRBJ2-7; D possibly corresponds to TRBD2 (6 bases). CDR3 length: 15 residues. The V end was cut by 1 base, the J end by 2 bases, with 12 bases between. CDR1 and CDR2 (germline): ENHRY, SYGVKD. In nucleotides, the CDR3 is TGTGCCATCAGTGAGTGGGAAGCGGGCGCCTACGAGCAGTACTTC. It is translated as CAISEWEAGAYEQYF.

V is TRBV29-1 and J is TRBJ2-3, with TRBD2 matching 7 bases. Unmatched junction bases numbered 4, after V lost 4 bases and J lost 3 bases. The CDR3 extends over 13 amino acids. Germline CDR1 is SQVTM and CDR2 is ANQGSEA. As DNA, the CDR3 is TGCAGCGTTGCGACTAGCACGACAGATACGCAGTATTTT. Translation gives CSVATSTTDTQYF.

This clone was counted once. The rearrangement joins TRBV19 to TRBJ2-5, with 11 bases identical to TRBD2. After removal of 5 bases from V and 0 bases from J, the junction contained 2 bases not matched to a gene. The CDR3 contains 15 residues. Per the germline V gene, CDR1 is LNHDA and CDR2 is SQIVND (reference sequence). As DNA, the CDR3 is TGTGCCAGTAGTGGTAGCGGGAGGGACCAAGAGACCCAGTACTTC. This gives the protein CASSGSGRDQETQYF.